These 26 T cell receptor beta chains were all obtained from the same sample, sequenced in a study of blood T cell repertoires in COVID-19. The method was immunoSEQ multiplex PCR; TCRdb's version includes in-frame clones alone and lacks a portion of them. The sample consists of 250,000 to 300,000 clones, over 85% of them appearing once. The source material was PBMCs or T cells enriched from blood (not recorded which). The receptors here all came from a woman between 50 and 59 years old who had been exposed to COVID-19.

The rearrangement links TRBV15 to TRBJ2-7, with TRBD2 matching 7 bases. Germline trimming cut 0 bases from V and 7 bases from J; bases unmatched to any gene: 9. This CDR3 has 15 amino acids. Germline V gene sequence: CDR1 LNHNV, CDR2 YYDKDF (reference sequence). CDR3 protein: CATSRDPAGFGEQYF. CDR3 nucleotide sequence: TGTGCCACCAGCAGAGATCCAGCGGGGTTTGGGGAGCAGTACTTC.

The chain carries TRBV11-2 and TRBJ1-2; tentative D call: TRBD1 (6 bases). Germline CDR1 is SGHAT and CDR2 is FQNNGV. The CDR3 spans 13 residues. The V end was cut by 6 bases, the J end by 5 bases, with 13 bases between. The CDR3: CASRSTGTYGYTF. The CDR3 coding sequence is TGTGCCAGCAGAAGTACAGGGACATATGGCTACACCTTC.

This clone was seen once. The chain uses TRBV28 and TRBJ1-5; no firm D call. Deletions cut 7 bases from V and 0 bases from J, with 16 bases between. Germline V lookup: CDR1 MDHEN, CDR2 SYDVKM. The CDR3 has 16 amino acids. CDR3 nucleotides: TGTGCCAGCACTACGGGGATCGTTGATAGCAATCAGCCCCAGCATTTT. It encodes CASTTGIVDSNQPQHF.

The CDR3 sequence: CASEYGDTQYF. The CDR3 DNA is TGTGCCAGCGAATACGGAGATACGCAGTATTTT. This chain connects TRBV10-3 to TRBJ2-3; no clear D gene. Per the germline V gene, CDR1 is ENHRY and CDR2 is SYGVKD. V was cut by 10 bases and J by 5 bases, with 10 bases left in between. The CDR3 length is 11 residues.

J is TRBJ2-3 and V is TRBV4-1, with D possibly TRBD1 on 6 matching bases. Trimming left V 1 base short and J 2 bases short, with 13 bases between. CDR3 length: 16 residues. Germline V gives CDR1 MGHRA, CDR2 YSYEKL. The CDR3 nucleotides read TGCGCCAGCAGCCAAGGGGACATAGCGTCCACAGATACGCAGTATTTT. Amino acid sequence: CASSQGDIASTDTQYF.

The chain carries TRBV10-3 and TRBJ2-7, with D tentatively TRBD1 (6 bases). Trimming cost V 6 bases and J 7 bases, with 16 bases left between them. Per germline, CDR1 ENHRY and CDR2 SYGVKD. The CDR3 totals 13 residues. The CDR3 region is CAIRGTSLGEQYF. CDR3 DNA sequence: TGTGCCATCAGGGGGACATCCCTGGGGGAGCAGTACTTC.

This clone was detected only a few times. This CDR3 reads CASSSGTGGSNTQYF. Here the CDR3 DNA reads TGTGCCAGTAGTTCGGGGACAGGGGGCTCAAATACGCAGTATTTT. J is TRBJ2-3 and V is TRBV19; TRBD1 matches at 12 bases. Germline-derived CDR1 and CDR2 are LNHDA and SQIVND (reference sequence). The CDR3 length is 15 residues. The V and J ends lost 5 bases and 7 bases, in that order; junction bases with no gene match: 7. Variable domain in full (rest from reference TRBV19 and TRBJ2-3): DGGITQSPKYLFRKEGQNVTLSCEQNLNHDAMYWYRQDPGQGLRLIYYSQIVNDFQKGDIAEGYSVSREKKESFPLTVTSAQKNPTAFYLCASSSGTGGSNTQYFGPGTRLTVL.

Written as DNA, the CDR3 is TGTGCCAGCTCCTCCGGGACAGGGGATTCTGGCTACACCTTC. Translating it yields CASSSGTGDSGYTF. The V gene is TRBV6-9, the J gene TRBJ1-2; 10 nucleotides align to TRBD1. The CDR3 extends over 14 amino acids. The germline V gene encodes CDR1 MNHGY and CDR2 SVAAGI. J gave up 7 bases and V 8 bases, and 10 bases lay outside the gene matches.

Regarding this clone: One end of the junction does not line up with germline, which may come from a read error. J is TRBJ2-3 and V is TRBV5-4, with 8 bases lining up with TRBD2. This CDR3 has 14 amino acids. Germline V gene sequence: CDR1 SGHNT, CDR2 YYREEE (reference sequence). Written as DNA, the CDR3 is TGTGCCAGCAGCCCTCGGGGGGGCACAAATACGCAGTATTTT. Its translation is CASSPRGGTNTQYF.

This clone was seen a single time. The gene calls are TRBV23-1 and TRBJ1-2; tentatively, D is TRBD1 (6 bases). TRBV23-1 is identified as an open reading frame with a role that is uncertain. CDR3 length equals 15 residues. The germline V and J ends were trimmed by 2 bases and 6 bases, with 16 bases remaining between them. The CDR3: CASSQPWVQGHGYTF. In nucleotides, the CDR3 is TGCGCCAGCAGTCAACCCTGGGTACAGGGCCATGGCTACACCTTC.

This clone is judged medium-sized. The V call is TRBV9, the J call TRBJ1-2; 7 positions agree with TRBD1. The germline CDR1 and CDR2 sequences are SGDLS and YYNGEE. This CDR3 spans 13 amino acids. J lost 5 bases, V lost 3 bases, and 4 bases had no gene match. CDR3 nucleotide sequence: TGTGCCAGCAGCGAGGGGACAGCATATGGCTACACCTTC. As protein: CASSEGTAYGYTF.

The chain uses TRBV5-1 and TRBJ1-1; D unresolved. CDR1 is SGHRS, CDR2 YFSETQ, per germline. V was clipped by 1 base and J by 7 bases, with 14 bases between them. CDR3 length: 14 amino acids. DNA for the CDR3: TGCGCCAGCAGCTTGTCCTCTCCGCGCGGTGAAGCTTTCTTT. It codes for CASSLSSPRGEAFF. Drawing the rest from reference TRBV5-1 and TRBJ1-1, the complete variable domain is KAGVTQTPRYLIKTRGQQVTLSCSPISGHRSVSWYQQTPGQGLQFLFEYFSETQRNKGNFPGRFSGRQFSNSRSEMNVSTLELGDSALYLCASSLSSPRGEAFFGQGTRLTVV.

The chain employs TRBV4-1 and TRBJ2-2; the match to TRBD2 covers 10 bases. This CDR3 is built from 18 residues. V lost 1 base, J lost 0 bases, and 5 bases stayed unmatched. From germline, CDR1 is MGHRA and CDR2 YSYEKL. The CDR3 loop is CASSQGGLAGANTGELFF. In DNA form, the CDR3 reads TGCGCCAGCAGCCAAGGGGGGCTAGCGGGGGCGAACACCGGGGAGCTGTTTTTT.

This clone was observed once. CDR3: CSVRPGQGALGETQYF. CDR3 sequence (DNA): TGCAGCGTTCGACCGGGACAGGGGGCGCTGGGGGAGACCCAGTACTTC. The chain is built from TRBV29-1 and TRBJ2-5, with TRBD1 identical over 12 bases. Germline V CDR1 and CDR2: SQVTM, ANQGSEA. With 5 bases clipped from V and 5 bases from J, the junction kept 12 bases outside the gene matches. This CDR3 region has 16 residues.

This rearrangement joins TRBV3-1 (or the pseudogene TRBV3-2) to TRBJ2-7; D is perhaps TRBD1 (5 bases). The CDR3 has 16 amino acids. Germline assignment: CDR1 LGHDT and CDR2 YNNKEL (reference sequence). V lost 2 bases and J 0 bases, leaving 14 bases between the germline ends. The CDR3 loop reads CASSQRAGPNSYEQYF. The CDR3 DNA follows: TGTGCCAGCAGCCAACGAGCAGGGCCTAACTCCTACGAGCAGTACTTC.

The sample holds a few counts of this clone. Written as DNA, the CDR3 is TGTGCCAGCAGCTCGACGGACACCTACACTGAAGCTTTCTTT. Protein product: CASSSTDTYTEAFF. The chain uses TRBV7-6 and TRBJ1-1; D might be TRBD1 (5 bases). CDR3 size: 14 residues. Germline CDR1 and CDR2: SGHVS and FNYEAQ. The V end lost 4 bases, the J end lost 3 bases, and 12 bases lay between the germline ends.

This clone appeared a single time. The gene calls are TRBV5-1 and TRBJ2-2; the match to TRBD1 covers 10 bases. The germline V gene has CDR1 SGHRS and CDR2 YFSETQ. Trimming cost V 0 bases and J 7 bases; bases outside gene matches: 6. The CDR3 is made up of 16 amino acids. This CDR3 reads CASSLDDRGRVGELFF. The CDR3 DNA reads as TGCGCCAGCAGCTTGGACGACAGGGGGCGGGTCGGGGAGCTGTTTTTT. The full variable domain, in which reference TRBV5-1 and TRBJ2-2 provide the parts outside the CDR3, is KAGVTQTPRYLIKTRGQQVTLSCSPISGHRSVSWYQQTPGQGLQFLFEYFSETQRNKGNFPGRFSGRQFSNSRSEMNVSTLELGDSALYLCASSLDDRGRVGELFFGEGSRLTVL.

The J gene is TRBJ1-2, the V gene TRBV18, with 11 bases aligning to TRBD1. The CDR3 totals 13 residues. V was clipped by 5 bases and J by 6 bases; unmatched bases: 2. Germline V gene lookup returns CDR1 KGHSH and CDR2 LQKENI. The CDR3 bases are TGTGCCAGCTCATGGACAGGGGGCGATGGCTACACCTTC. Protein: CASSWTGGDGYTF.

This clone has more than one count but fewer than ten. The CDR3 nucleotides are TGTGCCAGTAGGTCCCTTGGCGGGGGGGACACCTACGAGCAGTACTTC. Amino acid sequence: CASRSLGGGDTYEQYF. This rearrangement joins TRBV19 to TRBJ2-7; 9 bases line up with TRBD2. Trimming cost V 6 bases and J 2 bases; bases outside gene matches: 11. Germline V gene data show CDR1 as LNHDA and CDR2 as SQIVND (reference sequence). The CDR3 contains 16 residues.

The chain is built from TRBV3-1 (or the pseudogene TRBV3-2) and TRBJ1-4; D not certain. The CDR3 extends over 14 amino acids. V was cut by 2 bases and J by 8 bases, with 12 bases left in between. Germline lookup yields CDR1 LGHDT and CDR2 YNNKEL (reference sequence). The CDR3 loop is CASSQPSGREKLFF. In DNA form, the CDR3 reads TGTGCCAGCAGCCAACCCTCAGGTCGGGAAAAACTGTTTTTT.

The chain has TRBV28 and TRBJ1-4, with D perhaps TRBD1 (6 bases). The CDR3 has 14 residues. The germline V gene has CDR1 MDHEN and CDR2 SYDVKM. The V and J ends lost 6 bases and 3 bases respectively, with 11 bases between them. CDR3 sequence reads: CASRFGTSNEKLFF. For the CDR3, the DNA is TGTGCCAGCAGGTTCGGGACATCTAATGAAAAACTGTTTTTT.

This sequence joins TRBV4-1 and TRBJ1-5, with D possibly matching TRBD1 (5 bases). V gave up 2 bases and J gave up 7 bases, with 15 bases separating them. This CDR3 contains 15 residues. CDR1 is MGHRA, CDR2 YSYEKL, per germline. The CDR3 DNA reads TGCGCCAGCAGCCAACCCCGGAGGGGTGGCCAGCCCCAGCATTTT. Translating gives CASSQPRRGGQPQHF.

The chain employs TRBV6-1 and TRBJ1-6; perhaps TRBD1 as D (5 bases). The length of the CDR3 is 20 residues. The V and J ends lost 2 bases and 4 bases respectively, with 24 bases between them. The germline gives CDR1 MNHNS, CDR2 SASEGT. DNA for the CDR3: TGTGCCAGCAGTGAACAAAACCCCCGGGGGGGGAGCTTTTATAATTCACCCCTCCACTTT. Translation: CASSEQNPRGGSFYNSPLHF.

The chain employs TRBV7-9 and TRBJ2-6, with 9 bases matching TRBD1. The CDR3 loop spans 19 amino acids. The V gene's germline CDR1 is SEHNR and CDR2 FQNEAQ (reference sequence). Trimming took 2 bases from V and 0 from J; bases not matched to a gene: 8. The CDR3 DNA is TGTGCCAGCAGCTTATATTATGGGACAGGGAGCTCTGGGGCCAACGTCCTGACTTTC. Translating it yields CASSLYYGTGSSGANVLTF. Using reference TRBV7-9 and TRBJ2-6 for the parts outside the CDR3, the full variable domain is DTGVSQNPRHKITKRGQNVTFRCDPISEHNRLYWYRQTLGQGPEFLTYFQNEAQLEKSRLLSDRFSAERPKGSFSTLEIQRTEQGDSAMYLCASSLYYGTGSSGANVLTFGAGSRLTVL.

This chain connects TRBV28 to TRBJ1-3; D gene uncertain. Germline lookup yields CDR1 MDHEN and CDR2 SYDVKM. The CDR3 covers 15 residues. V was pared by 10 bases and J by 1 base, with 17 bases between. The CDR3 DNA sequence: TGTGCCACCTCGATTGCACGGCGGTCTGGAAACACCATATATTTT. Protein sequence: CATSIARRSGNTIYF.

This chain links TRBV2 with TRBJ2-3; TRBD2 aligns across 8 bases. J was trimmed by 6 bases and V by 6 bases; bases with no gene match: 2. The CDR3 loop spans 12 amino acids. Per the germline V gene, CDR1 is SNHLY and CDR2 is FYNNEI. The CDR3 DNA is TGTGCCAGCAGACGCGGGGGGGATACGCAGTATTTT. Its protein is CASRRGGDTQYF.